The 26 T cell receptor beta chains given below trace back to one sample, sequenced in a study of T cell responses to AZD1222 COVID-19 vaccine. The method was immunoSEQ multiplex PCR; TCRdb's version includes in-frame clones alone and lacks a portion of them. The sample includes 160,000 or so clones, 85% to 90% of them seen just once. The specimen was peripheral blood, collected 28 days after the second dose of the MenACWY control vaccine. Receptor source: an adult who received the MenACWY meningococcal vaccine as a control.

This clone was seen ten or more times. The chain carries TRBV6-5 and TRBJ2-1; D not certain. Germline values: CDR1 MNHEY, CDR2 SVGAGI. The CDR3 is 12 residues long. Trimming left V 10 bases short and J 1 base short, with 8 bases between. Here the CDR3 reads CATRFSYNEQFF. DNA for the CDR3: TGTGCCACCCGTTTTTCCTACAATGAGCAGTTCTTC.

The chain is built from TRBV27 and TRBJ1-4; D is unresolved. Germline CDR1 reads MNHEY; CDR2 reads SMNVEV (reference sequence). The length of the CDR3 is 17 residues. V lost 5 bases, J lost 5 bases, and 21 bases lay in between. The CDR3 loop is CASSPSPLLRPNEKLFF. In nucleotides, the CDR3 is TGTGCCAGCAGTCCCTCCCCGTTGTTAAGGCCCAATGAAAAACTGTTTTTT.

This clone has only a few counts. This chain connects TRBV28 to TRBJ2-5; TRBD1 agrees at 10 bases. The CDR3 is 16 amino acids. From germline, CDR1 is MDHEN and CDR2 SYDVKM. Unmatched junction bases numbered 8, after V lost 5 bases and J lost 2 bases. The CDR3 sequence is CASSLGQGGGQETQYF. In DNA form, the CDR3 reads TGTGCCAGCAGTCTCGGACAGGGGGGCGGTCAAGAGACCCAGTACTTC.

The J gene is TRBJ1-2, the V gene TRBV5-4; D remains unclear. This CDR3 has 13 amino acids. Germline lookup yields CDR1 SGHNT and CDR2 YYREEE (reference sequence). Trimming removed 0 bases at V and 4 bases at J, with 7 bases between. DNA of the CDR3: TGTGCCAGCAGCTTGGGGCGAGGCTATGGCTACACCTTC. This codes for CASSLGRGYGYTF.

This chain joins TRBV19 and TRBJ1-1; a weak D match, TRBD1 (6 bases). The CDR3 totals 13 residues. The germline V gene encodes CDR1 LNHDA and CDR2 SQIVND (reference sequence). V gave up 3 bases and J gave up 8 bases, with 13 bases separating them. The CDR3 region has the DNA TGTGCCAGTAGTATGGACCCGGGGGGCGAAGCTTTCTTT. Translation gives CASSMDPGGEAFF.

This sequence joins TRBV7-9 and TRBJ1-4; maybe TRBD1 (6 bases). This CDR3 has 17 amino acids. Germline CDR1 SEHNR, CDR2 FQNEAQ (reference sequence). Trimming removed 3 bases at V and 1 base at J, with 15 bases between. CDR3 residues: CASSFVLLTGTNEKLFF. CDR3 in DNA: TGTGCCAGCAGCTTTGTTCTCCTGACAGGAACTAATGAAAAACTGTTTTTT.

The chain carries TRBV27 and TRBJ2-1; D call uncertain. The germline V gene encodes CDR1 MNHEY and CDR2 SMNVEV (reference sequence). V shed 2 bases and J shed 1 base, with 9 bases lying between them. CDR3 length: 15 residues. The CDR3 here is CASSLKGASYNEQFF. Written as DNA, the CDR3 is TGTGCCAGCAGTTTAAAGGGCGCTTCCTACAATGAGCAGTTCTTC.

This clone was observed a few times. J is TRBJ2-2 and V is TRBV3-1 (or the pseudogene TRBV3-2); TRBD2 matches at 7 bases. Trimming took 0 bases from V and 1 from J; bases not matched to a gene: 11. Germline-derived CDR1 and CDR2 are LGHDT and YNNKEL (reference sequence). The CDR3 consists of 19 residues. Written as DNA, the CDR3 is TGTGCCAGCAGCCAAGACCCTTTGCTAGCGGTCATGAACACCGGGGAGCTGTTTTTT. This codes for CASSQDPLLAVMNTGELFF.

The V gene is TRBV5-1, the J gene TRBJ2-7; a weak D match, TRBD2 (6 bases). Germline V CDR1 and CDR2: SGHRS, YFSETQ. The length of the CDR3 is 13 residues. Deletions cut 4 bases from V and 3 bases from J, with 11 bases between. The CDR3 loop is CASSPGGLYEQYF. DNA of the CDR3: TGCGCCAGCAGCCCCGGGGGACTCTACGAGCAGTACTTC.

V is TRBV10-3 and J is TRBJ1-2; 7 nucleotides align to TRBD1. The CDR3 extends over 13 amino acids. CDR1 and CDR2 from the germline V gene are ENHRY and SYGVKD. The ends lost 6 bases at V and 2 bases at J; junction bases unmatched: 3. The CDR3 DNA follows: TGTGCCATCAGGATGGACAGGAACTATGGCTACACCTTC. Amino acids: CAIRMDRNYGYTF.

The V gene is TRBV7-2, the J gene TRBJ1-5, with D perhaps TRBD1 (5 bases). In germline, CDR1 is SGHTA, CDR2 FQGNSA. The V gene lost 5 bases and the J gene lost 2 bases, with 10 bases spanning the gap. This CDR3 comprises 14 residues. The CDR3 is CASSNRGGNQPQHF. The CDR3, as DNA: TGTGCCAGCAGCAACCGGGGGGGCAATCAGCCCCAGCATTTT.

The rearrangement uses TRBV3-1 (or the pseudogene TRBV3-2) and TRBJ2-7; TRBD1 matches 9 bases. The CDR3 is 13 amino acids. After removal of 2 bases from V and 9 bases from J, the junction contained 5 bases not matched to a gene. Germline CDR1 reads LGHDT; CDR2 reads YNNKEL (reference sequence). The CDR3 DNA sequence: TGTGCCAGCAGCCAAAACAGGGGGCTAGGGCAGTACTTC. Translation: CASSQNRGLGQYF.

The DNA of the CDR3 is TGTGCCAGCAGTCCCAGCCGACAGGGATGGGGGAACGAGCAGTACTTC. Translating gives CASSPSRQGWGNEQYF. The rearrangement links TRBV28 to TRBJ2-7; TRBD1 matches at 7 bases. The length of the CDR3 is 16 residues. The junction had 15 bases not matched to a gene; V was cut back by 5 bases and J by 5 bases. Germline V gives CDR1 MDHEN, CDR2 SYDVKM. The full variable domain, its missing parts supplied by reference TRBV28 and TRBJ2-7, is DVKVTQSSRYLVKRTGEKVFLECVQDMDHENMFWYRQDPGLGLRLIYFSYDVKMKEKGDIPEGYSVSREKKERFSLILESASTNQTSMYLCASSPSRQGWGNEQYFGPGTRLTVT.

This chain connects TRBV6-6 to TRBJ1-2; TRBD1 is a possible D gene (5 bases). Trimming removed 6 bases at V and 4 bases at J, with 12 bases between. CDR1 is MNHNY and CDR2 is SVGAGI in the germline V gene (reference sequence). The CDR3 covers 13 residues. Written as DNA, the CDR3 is TGTGCCAGCAGCGTCGACAGCCGCTATGGCTACACCTTC. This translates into CASSVDSRYGYTF.

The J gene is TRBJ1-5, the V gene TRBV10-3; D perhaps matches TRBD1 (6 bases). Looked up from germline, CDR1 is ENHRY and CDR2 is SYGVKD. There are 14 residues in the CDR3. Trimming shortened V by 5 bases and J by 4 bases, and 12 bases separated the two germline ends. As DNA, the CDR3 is TGTGCCATCAGTATCGAGGACAGAAATCAGCCCCAGCATTTT. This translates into CAISIEDRNQPQHF.

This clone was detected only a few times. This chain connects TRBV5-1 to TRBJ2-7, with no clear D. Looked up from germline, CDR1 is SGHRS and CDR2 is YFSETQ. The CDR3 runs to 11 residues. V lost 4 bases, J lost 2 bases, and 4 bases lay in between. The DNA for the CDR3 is TGCGCCAGCAGCCTAACCTACGAGCAGTACTTC. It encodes CASSLTYEQYF.

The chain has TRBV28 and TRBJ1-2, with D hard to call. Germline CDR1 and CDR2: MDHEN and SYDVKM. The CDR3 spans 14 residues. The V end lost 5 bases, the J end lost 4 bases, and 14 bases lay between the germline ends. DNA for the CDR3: TGTGCCAGCAGTCGTTTAATCGAGGGCTATGGCTACACCTTC. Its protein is CASSRLIEGYGYTF.

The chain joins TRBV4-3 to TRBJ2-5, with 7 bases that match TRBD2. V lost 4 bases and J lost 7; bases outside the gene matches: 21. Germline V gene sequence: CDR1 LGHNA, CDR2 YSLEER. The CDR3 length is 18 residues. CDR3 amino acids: CASSPSQPFGEGGGTQYF. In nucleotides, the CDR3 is TGCGCCAGCAGCCCGTCCCAACCCTTTGGGGAGGGTGGCGGGACCCAGTACTTC.

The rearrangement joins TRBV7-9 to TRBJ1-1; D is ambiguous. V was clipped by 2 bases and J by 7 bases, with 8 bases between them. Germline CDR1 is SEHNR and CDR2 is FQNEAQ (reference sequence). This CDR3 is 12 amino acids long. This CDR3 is CASSLSRGEAFF. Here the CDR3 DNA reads TGTGCCAGCAGCTTATCCCGGGGTGAAGCTTTCTTT.

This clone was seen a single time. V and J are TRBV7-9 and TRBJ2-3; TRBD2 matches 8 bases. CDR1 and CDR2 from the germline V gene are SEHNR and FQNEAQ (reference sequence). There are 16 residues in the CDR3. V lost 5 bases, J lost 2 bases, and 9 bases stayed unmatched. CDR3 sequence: CASSQQTSVDTDTQYF. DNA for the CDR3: TGTGCCAGCAGCCAACAGACTAGCGTCGACACAGATACGCAGTATTTT. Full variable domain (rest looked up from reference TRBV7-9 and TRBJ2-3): DTGVSQNPRHKITKRGQNVTFRCDPISEHNRLYWYRQTLGQGPEFLTYFQNEAQLEKSRLLSDRFSAERPKGSFSTLEIQRTEQGDSAMYLCASSQQTSVDTDTQYFGPGTRLTVL.

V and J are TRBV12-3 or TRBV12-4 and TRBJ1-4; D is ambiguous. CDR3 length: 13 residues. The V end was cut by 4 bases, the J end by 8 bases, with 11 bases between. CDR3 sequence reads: CASSSRLGEKLFF. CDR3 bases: TGTGCCAGCAGTTCCCGTCTGGGGGAAAAACTGTTTTTT.

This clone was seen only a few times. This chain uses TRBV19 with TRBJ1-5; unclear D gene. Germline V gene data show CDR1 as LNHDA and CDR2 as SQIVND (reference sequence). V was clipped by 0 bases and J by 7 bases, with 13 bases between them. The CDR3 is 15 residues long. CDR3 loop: CASSIDQDPRQPQHF. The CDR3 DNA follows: TGTGCCAGTAGTATAGATCAGGACCCGAGGCAGCCCCAGCATTTT.

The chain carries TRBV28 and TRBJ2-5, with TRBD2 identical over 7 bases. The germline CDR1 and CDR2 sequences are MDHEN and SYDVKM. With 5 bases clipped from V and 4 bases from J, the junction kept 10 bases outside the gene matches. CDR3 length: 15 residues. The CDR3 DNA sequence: TGTGCCAGCAGTCTACCGGGGGGAGGTGGAGAGACCCAGTACTTC. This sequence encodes CASSLPGGGGETQYF.

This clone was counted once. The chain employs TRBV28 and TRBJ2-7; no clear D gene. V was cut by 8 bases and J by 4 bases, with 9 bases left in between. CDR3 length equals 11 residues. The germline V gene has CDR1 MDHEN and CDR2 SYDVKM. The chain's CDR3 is CASSRLYEQYF. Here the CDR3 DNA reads TGTGCCAGCTCAAGACTTTACGAGCAGTACTTC.

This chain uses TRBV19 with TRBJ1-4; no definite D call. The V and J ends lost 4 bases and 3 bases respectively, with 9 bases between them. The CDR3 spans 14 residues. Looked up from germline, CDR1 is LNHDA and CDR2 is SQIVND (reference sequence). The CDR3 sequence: CASSRWRANEKLFF. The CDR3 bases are TGTGCCAGTAGTAGGTGGAGGGCTAATGAAAAACTGTTTTTT.

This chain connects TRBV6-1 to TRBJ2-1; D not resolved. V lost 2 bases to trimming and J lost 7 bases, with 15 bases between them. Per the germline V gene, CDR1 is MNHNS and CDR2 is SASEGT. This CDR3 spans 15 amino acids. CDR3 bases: TGTGCCAGCAGTGAAAAGATACGGAGCTTAAATGAGCAGTTCTTC. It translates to CASSEKIRSLNEQFF.